This TCR beta chain was captured by sequencing in a study of blood T cell repertoires in COVID-19. Study information: Samples representing acute and convalescent COVID-19 were sourced from the United States, Italy and Spain.

This clone was seen once. This CDR3 region has 15 residues. Germline V gene sequence: CDR1 LNHDA, CDR2 SQIVND (reference sequence). Trimming shortened V by 1 base and J by 5 bases, and 14 bases separated the two germline ends. Assay: immunoSEQ multiplex PCR; the TCRdb copy retains only in-frame clones and omits some. The table has 40,000 to 60,000 clones, approximately 84% seen once. The sequenced sample consisted of peripheral blood. The gene calls are TRBV19 and TRBJ2-5; a possible D gene is TRBD1 (5 bases). The receptor was isolated from a man between 50 and 59 years old with active COVID-19. As DNA, the CDR3 is TGTGCCAGTAGTATAGTGGACATACTGGGGGAGACCCAGTACTTC. It is translated as CASSIVDILGETQYF. The full variable domain, completed using reference TRBV19 and TRBJ2-5, is DGGITQSPKYLFRKEGQNVTLSCEQNLNHDAMYWYRQDPGQGLRLIYYSQIVNDFQKGDIAEGYSVSREKKESFPLTVTSAQKNPTAFYLCASSIVDILGETQYFGPGTRLLVL.